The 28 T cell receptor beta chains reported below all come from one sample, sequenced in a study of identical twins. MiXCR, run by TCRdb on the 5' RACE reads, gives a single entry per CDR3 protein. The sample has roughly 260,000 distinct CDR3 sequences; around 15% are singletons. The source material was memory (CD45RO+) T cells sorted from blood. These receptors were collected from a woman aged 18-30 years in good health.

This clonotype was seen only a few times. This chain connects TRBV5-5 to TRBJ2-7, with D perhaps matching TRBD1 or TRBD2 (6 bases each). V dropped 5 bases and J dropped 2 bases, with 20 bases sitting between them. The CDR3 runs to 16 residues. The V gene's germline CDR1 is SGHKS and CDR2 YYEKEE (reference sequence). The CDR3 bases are TGTGCCAGCAGTTACGGACGAGGGGGGATGACCTACGAGCAGTACTTC. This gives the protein CASSYGRGGMTYEQYF.

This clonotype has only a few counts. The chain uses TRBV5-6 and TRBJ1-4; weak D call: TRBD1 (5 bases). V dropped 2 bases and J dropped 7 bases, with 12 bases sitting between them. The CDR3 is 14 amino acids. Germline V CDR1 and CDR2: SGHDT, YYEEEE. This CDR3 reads CASSLRGIGEKLFF. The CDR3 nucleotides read TGTGCCAGCAGCTTACGGGGGATCGGTGAAAAACTGTTTTTT. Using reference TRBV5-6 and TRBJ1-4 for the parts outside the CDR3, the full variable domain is DAGVTQSPTHLIKTRGQQVTLRCSPKSGHDTVSWYQQALGQGPQFIFQYYEEEERQRGNFPDRFSGHQFPNYSSELNVNALLLGDSALYLCASSLRGIGEKLFFGSGTQLSVL.

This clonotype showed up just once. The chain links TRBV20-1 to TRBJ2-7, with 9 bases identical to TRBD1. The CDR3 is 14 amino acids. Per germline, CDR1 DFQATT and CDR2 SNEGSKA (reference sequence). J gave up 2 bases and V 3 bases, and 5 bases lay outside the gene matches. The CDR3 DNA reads TGCAGTGCTAGGGGGACAGGGTTTACCTACGAGCAGTACTTC. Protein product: CSARGTGFTYEQYF.

The CDR3 region is CASSQIPGQGFYGYTF. The CDR3 nucleotides read TGTGCCAGCAGCCAAATCCCGGGACAGGGTTTCTATGGCTACACCTTC. This chain uses TRBV7-6 with TRBJ1-2; 9 bases are shared with TRBD1. Germline-derived CDR1 and CDR2 are SGHVS and FNYEAQ. The CDR3 has 16 residues. J gave up 4 bases and V 5 bases, and 11 bases lay outside the gene matches.

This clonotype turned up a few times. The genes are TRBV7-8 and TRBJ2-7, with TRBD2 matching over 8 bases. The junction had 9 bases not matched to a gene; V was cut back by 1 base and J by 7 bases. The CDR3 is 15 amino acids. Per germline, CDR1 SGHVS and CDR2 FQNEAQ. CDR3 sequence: CASSLVPGGLGEQYF. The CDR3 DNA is TGTGCCAGCAGCTTAGTTCCGGGAGGGCTCGGGGAGCAGTACTTC.

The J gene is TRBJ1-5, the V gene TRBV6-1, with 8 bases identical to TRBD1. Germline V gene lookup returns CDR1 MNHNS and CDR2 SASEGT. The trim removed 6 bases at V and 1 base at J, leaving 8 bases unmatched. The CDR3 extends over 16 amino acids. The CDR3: CASRSGGRGSNQPQHF. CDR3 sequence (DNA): TGTGCCAGCAGATCAGGGGGCAGGGGAAGCAATCAGCCCCAGCATTTT.

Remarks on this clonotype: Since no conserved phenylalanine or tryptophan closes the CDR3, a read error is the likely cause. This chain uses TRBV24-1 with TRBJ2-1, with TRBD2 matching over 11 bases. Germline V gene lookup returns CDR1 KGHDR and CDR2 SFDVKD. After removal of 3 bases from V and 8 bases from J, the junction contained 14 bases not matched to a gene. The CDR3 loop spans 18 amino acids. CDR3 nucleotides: TGTGCCACCAGTGATAGGGGCACGTCTAGCGGGAGGCTCGATGAGCAGTTCTTA. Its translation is CATSDRGTSSGRLDEQFL.

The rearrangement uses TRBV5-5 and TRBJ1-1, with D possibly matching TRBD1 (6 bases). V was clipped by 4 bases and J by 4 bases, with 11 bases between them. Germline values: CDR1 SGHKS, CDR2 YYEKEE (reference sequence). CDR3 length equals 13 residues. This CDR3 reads CASSPQGITEAFF. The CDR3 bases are TGTGCCAGCAGCCCTCAGGGGATCACTGAAGCTTTCTTT.

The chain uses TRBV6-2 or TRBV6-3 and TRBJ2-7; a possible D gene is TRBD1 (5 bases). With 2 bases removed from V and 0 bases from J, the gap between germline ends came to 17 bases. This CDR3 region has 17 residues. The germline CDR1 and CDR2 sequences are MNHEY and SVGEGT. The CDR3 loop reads CASSYAWVGRSSYEQYF. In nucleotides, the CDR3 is TGTGCCAGCAGTTACGCGTGGGTGGGGCGAAGCTCCTACGAGCAGTACTTC.

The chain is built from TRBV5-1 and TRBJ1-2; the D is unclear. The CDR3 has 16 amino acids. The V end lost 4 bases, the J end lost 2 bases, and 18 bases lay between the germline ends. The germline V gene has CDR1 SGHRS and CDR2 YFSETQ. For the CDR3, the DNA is TGCGCCAGCAGCCTTTCAAGCGGGAGCCCAAACTATGGCTACACCTTC. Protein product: CASSLSSGSPNYGYTF.

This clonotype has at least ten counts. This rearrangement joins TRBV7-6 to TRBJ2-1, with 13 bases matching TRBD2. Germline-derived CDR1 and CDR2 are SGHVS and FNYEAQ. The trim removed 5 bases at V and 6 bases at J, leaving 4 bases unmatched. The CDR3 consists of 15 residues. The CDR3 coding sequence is TGTGCCAGCAGCCAAGGGACTAGCGGGGTCAATGAGCAGTTCTTC. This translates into CASSQGTSGVNEQFF.

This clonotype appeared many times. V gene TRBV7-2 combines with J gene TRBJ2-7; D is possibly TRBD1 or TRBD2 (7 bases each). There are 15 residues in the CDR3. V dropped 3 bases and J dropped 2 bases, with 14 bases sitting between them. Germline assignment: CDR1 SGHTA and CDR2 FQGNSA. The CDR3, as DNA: TGTGCCAGCAGCTTCCCCCAGGGGGGGGCCTACGAGCAGTACTTC. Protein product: CASSFPQGGAYEQYF.

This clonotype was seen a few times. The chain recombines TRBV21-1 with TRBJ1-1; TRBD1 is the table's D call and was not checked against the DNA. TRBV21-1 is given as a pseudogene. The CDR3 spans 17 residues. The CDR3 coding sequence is TGTGCCAGCAGCAAAGCGACGGAACAGGGGAATAACACTGAAGCTTTCTTT. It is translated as CASSKATEQGNNTEAFF.

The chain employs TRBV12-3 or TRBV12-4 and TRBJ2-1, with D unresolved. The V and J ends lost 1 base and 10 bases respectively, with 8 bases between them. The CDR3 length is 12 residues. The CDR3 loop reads CASSLDVVEQFF. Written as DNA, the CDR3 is TGTGCCAGCAGTTTAGATGTGGTAGAGCAGTTCTTC.

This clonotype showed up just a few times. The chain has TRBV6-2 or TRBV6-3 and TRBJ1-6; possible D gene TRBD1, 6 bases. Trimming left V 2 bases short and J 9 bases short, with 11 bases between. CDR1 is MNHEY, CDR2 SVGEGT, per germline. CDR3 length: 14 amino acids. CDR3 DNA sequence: TGTGCCAGCAGTTACGTCGACAGGATTTCACCCCTCCACTTT. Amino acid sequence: CASSYVDRISPLHF.

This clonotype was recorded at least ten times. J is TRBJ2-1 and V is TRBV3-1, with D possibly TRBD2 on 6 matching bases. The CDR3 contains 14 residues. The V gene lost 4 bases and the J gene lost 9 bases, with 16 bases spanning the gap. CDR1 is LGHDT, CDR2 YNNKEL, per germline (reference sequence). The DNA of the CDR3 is TGTGCCAGCAGCCTACTTACTAGCACTGGTGAGCAGTTCTTC. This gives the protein CASSLLTSTGEQFF.

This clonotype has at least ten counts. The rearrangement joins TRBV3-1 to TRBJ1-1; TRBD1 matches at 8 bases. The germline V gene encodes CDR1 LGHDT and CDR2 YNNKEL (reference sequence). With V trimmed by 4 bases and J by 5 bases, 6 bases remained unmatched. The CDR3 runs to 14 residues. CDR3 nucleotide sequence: TGTGCCAGCAGCCTAGGACAGGGAGGGACTGAAGCTTTCTTT. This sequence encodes CASSLGQGGTEAFF.

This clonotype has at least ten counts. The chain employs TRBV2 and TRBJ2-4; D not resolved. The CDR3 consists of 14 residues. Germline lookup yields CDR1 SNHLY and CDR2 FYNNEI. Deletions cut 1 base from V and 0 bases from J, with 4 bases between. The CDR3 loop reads CASSEELAKNIQYF. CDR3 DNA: TGTGCCAGCAGTGAAGAGTTAGCCAAAAACATTCAGTACTTC.

The CDR3 reads CSATSGEYEQYF. The CDR3 coding sequence is TGCAGTGCCACCTCCGGGGAATACGAGCAGTACTTC. V and J are TRBV20-1 and TRBJ2-7; TRBD2 is a possible D gene (5 bases). Germline-derived CDR1 and CDR2 are DFQATT and SNEGSKA (reference sequence). V lost 6 bases and J 4 bases, leaving 13 bases between the germline ends. The CDR3 runs to 12 residues.

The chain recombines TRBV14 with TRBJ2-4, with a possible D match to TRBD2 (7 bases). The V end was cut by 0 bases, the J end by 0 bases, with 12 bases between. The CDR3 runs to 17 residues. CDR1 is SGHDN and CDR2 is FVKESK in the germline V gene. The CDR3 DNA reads TGTGCCAGCAGCCAAGAATGGGGGGGGCTAGCCAAAAACATTCAGTACTTC. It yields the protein CASSQEWGGLAKNIQYF.

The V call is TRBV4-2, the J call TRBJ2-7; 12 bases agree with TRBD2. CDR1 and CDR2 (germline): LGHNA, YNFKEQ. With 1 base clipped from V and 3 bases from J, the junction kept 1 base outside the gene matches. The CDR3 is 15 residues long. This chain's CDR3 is CASSQGLAGVYEQYF. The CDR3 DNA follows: TGTGCCAGCAGCCAAGGACTAGCGGGAGTCTACGAGCAGTACTTC.

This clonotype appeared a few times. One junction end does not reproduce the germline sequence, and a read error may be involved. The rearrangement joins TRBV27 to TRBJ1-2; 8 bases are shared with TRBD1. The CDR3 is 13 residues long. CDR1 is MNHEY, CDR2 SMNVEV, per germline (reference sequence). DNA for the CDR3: TGTGCCAGCAGTTTATCGACGACAGGGGCCCTAAACTTC. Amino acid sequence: CASSLSTTGALNF.

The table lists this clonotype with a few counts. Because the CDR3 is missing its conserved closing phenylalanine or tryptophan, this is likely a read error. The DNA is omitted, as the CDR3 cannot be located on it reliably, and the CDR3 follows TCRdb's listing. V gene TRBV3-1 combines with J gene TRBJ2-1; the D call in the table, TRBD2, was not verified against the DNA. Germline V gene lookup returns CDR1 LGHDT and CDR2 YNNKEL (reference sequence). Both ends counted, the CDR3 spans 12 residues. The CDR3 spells CASSQESLEGRN.

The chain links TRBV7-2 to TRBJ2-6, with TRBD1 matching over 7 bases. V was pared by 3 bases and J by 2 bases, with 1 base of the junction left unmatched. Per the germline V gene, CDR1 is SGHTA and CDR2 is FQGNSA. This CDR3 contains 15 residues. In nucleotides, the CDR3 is TGTGCCAGCAGCTTCACAGGGGCTGGGGCCAACGTCCTGACTTTC. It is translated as CASSFTGAGANVLTF.

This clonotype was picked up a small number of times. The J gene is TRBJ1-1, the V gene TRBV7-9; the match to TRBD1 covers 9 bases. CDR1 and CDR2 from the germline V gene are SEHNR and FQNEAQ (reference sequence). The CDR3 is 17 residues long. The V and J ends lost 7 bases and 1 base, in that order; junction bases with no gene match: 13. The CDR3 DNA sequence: TGTGCCAGCAACATTGATGGGGGACAGGGCTCGAACACTGAAGCTTTCTTT. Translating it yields CASNIDGGQGSNTEAFF.

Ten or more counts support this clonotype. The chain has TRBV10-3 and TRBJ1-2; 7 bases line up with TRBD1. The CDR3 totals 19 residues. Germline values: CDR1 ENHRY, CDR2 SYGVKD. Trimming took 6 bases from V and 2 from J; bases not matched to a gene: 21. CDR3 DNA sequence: TGTGCCATCAGGGTTACCCCGAGGCAGGGGGATCAACCCAACTATGGCTACACCTTC. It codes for CAIRVTPRQGDQPNYGYTF.

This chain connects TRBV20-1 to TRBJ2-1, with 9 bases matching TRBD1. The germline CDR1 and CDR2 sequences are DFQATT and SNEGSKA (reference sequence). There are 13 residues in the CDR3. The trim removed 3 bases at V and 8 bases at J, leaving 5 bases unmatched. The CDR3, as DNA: TGCAGTGCTAGGGGACAGGGTTTCGATGAGCAGTTCTTC. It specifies CSARGQGFDEQFF.

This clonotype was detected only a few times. CDR3 nucleotide sequence: TGTGCCAGCAGCCAATATTCGGGTGGCGGGGCCAACGTCCTGACTTTC. Translation gives CASSQYSGGGANVLTF. V is TRBV3-1 and J is TRBJ2-6; D unclear. Germline V gene lookup returns CDR1 LGHDT and CDR2 YNNKEL (reference sequence). The germline V and J ends were trimmed by 2 bases and 4 bases, with 12 bases remaining between them. The CDR3 extends over 16 amino acids.